This paragraph covers one T cell receptor beta chain sequence. Its antigen is currently unknown. Donors had nominal health at sampling but likely had unrecorded immune exposures. The data were taken from a study of cytomegalovirus exposure and HLA in healthy donors. Amplification used 60 Vbeta primers and 13 Jbeta primers. Clones were sequenced by immunoSEQ multiplex PCR, and TCRdb holds only the in-frame ones, with some missing. This sample's clone table lists 85,000 to 110,000 clones. With 8 bases removed from V and 5 bases from J, the gap between germline ends came to 12 bases. From germline, CDR1 is LNHDA and CDR2 SQIVND (reference sequence). CDR3 length equals 12 residues. Study-wide points: As a later analysis revealed, the rate of TCR association differed by HLA locus, with DRB1 most and HLA-C fewest. Association with HLA alleles at 0.05 false discovery rate was found for 17,000 or so TCR beta sequences in a later analysis.

This TCR came from a man aged 35-49 years in good health and CMV-seronegative. Material: PBMCs. The rearrangement joins TRBV19 to TRBJ2-5, with D maybe TRBD1 (5 bases). The CDR3 coding sequence is TGTGCCAGTTGCGGCAGGGATGAGACCCAGTACTTC. Its protein is CASCGRDETQYF.